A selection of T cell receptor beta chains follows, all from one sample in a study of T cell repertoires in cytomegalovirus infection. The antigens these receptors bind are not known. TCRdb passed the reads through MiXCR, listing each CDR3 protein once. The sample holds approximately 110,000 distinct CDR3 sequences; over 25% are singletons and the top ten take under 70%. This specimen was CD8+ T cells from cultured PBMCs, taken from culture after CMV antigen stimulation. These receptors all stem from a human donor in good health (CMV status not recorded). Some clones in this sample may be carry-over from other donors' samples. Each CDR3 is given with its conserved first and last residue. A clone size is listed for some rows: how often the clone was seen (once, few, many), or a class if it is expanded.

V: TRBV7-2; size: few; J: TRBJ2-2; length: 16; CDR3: CASSGRTGVNTGELFF
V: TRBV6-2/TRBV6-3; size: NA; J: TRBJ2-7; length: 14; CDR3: CASSWTRGSYEQYF
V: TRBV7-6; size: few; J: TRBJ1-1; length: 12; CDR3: CASSLWDTEAFF
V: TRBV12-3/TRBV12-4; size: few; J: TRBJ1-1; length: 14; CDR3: CASSLVGILNEAFF
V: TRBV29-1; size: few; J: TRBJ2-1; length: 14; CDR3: CSTLGAGVYNEQFF
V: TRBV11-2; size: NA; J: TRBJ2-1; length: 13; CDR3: CASSIGLYNEQFF
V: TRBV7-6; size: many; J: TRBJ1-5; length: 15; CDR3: CASSLYRGALQPQHF
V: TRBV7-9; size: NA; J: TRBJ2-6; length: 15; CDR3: CASSLVASGANVLTF
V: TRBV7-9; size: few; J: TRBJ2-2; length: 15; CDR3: CASSLWTENTGELFF
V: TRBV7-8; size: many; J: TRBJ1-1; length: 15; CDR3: CASSLEATGYTEAFF
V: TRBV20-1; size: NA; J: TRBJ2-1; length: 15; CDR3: CSARGLASPYNEQFF
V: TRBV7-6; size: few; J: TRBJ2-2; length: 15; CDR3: CASSFEGAPTGELFF
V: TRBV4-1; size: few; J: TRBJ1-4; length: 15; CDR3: CASRPREGSNEKLFF
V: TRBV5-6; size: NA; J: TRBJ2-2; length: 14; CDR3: CATGLAVNTGELFF
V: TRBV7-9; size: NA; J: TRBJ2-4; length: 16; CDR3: CASSLSDRETKNIQYF
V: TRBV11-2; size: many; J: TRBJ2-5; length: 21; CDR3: CASSLGRWVRSEEDDMETQYF
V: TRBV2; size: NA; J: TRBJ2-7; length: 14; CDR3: CASLEGGVPYEQYF
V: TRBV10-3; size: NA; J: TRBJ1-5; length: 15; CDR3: CAISDLEFSNQPQHF
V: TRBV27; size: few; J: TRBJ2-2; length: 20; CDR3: CASSQPPWGQGDKGTGELFF
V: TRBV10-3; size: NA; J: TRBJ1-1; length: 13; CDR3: CAISEYQEYEAFF
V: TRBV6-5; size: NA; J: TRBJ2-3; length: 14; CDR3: CASSLSGPTGTQYF
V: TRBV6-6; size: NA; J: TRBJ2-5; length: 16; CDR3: CASSYWTGAGGETQYF
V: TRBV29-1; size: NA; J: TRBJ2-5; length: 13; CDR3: CSAETLAEETQYF
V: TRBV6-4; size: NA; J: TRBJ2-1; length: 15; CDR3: CASSRAGGLYNEQFF
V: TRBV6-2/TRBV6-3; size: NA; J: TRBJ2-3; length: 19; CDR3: CASSYSTRTSGPSTDTQYF
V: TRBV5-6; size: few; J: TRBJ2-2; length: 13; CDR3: CASSLQITGELFF
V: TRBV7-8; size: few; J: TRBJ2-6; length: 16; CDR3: CASSSPDGSGANVLTF
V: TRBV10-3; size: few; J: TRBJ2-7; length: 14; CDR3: CAITPGGEGDEQYF
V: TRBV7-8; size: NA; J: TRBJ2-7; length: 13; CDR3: CASSLDTTYEQYF
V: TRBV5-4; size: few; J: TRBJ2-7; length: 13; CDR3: CASSLALGDEQYF